Each of the 31 T cell receptor beta chains below was sequenced from the same sample in a study of control samples from healthy donors and cancer patients. Generated by immunoSEQ multiplex PCR, the TCRdb table keeps only in-frame clones and is missing some. The sample consists of approximately 87,000 clones, over 85% of them appearing once. Sequencing was performed on PBMCs. These receptors came from a woman between 35 and 50 years old with lung cancer.

The CDR3 protein is CASRSRADTGELFF. DNA of the CDR3: TGTGCCAGCCGAAGCAGGGCTGACACCGGGGAGCTGTTTTTT. The rearrangement links TRBV7-8 to TRBJ2-2; D perhaps matches TRBD1 (5 bases). With 8 bases removed from V and 3 bases from J, the gap between germline ends came to 13 bases. Germline V gene data show CDR1 as SGHVS and CDR2 as FQNEAQ. This CDR3 comprises 14 residues.

The genes are TRBV9 and TRBJ1-1; D perhaps matches TRBD1 (5 bases). Per germline, CDR1 SGDLS and CDR2 YYNGEE. Between the trimmed V and J ends, which lost 2 bases and 3 bases, there was a span of 11 bases. The CDR3 runs 14 residues. The CDR3 DNA reads as TGTGCCAGCAGCGTGGGAGGGGCTGACACTGAAGCTTTCTTT. Protein: CASSVGGADTEAFF.

The chain employs TRBV11-3 and TRBJ2-1, with D maybe TRBD2 (6 bases). V gave up 3 bases and J gave up 5 bases, with 17 bases separating them. CDR3 length: 16 amino acids. Germline CDR1 and CDR2: SGHNT and YENEEA. Here the CDR3 DNA reads TGTGCCAGCAGCTTTCCGGGACTTCTTCTAAACAATGAGCAGTTCTTC. It codes for CASSFPGLLLNNEQFF.

Comment on this clone: The same CDR3 arises from other DNA sequences in this sample as well. The CDR3 here is CASTDRANTEAFF. The CDR3 bases are TGTGCCAGCACCGACAGGGCGAACACTGAAGCTTTCTTT. V is TRBV2 and J is TRBJ1-1; 7 positions match TRBD1. CDR3 length: 13 amino acids. Trimming took 7 bases from V and 1 from J; bases not matched to a gene: 3. In germline, CDR1 is SNHLY, CDR2 FYNNEI.

The CDR3 nucleotides read TGTGCCAGCAGTTACAGGGGCATGAACACTGAAGCTTTCTTT. Amino acids: CASSYRGMNTEAFF. The chain couples TRBV27 to TRBJ1-1, with 7 bases lining up with TRBD1. V lost 4 bases to trimming and J lost 0 bases; unmatched junction nucleotides: 2. The CDR3 has 14 amino acids. Germline V lookup: CDR1 MNHEY, CDR2 SMNVEV (reference sequence).

By its share, this clone is medium-sized. The chain carries TRBV11-3 and TRBJ2-7; D may be TRBD1 (8 bases). V was clipped by 5 bases and J by 7 bases, with 18 bases between them. CDR3 length: 14 residues. Per the germline V gene, CDR1 is SGHNT and CDR2 is YENEEA. The CDR3, as DNA: TGTGCCAGCAGCGCCCGACAGGGGAGGGGGGAGCAGTACTTC. This sequence encodes CASSARQGRGEQYF.

This sequence joins TRBV28 and TRBJ1-2, with TRBD1 matching over 10 bases. Germline V gives CDR1 MDHEN, CDR2 SYDVKM. V dropped 4 bases and J dropped 2; count of bases not matched to a gene: 1. The CDR3 runs 14 residues. The DNA of the CDR3 is TGTGCCAGCAGTTGGACAGGGGGGAACTATGGCTACACCTTC. It yields the protein CASSWTGGNYGYTF.

The chain joins TRBV24-1 to TRBJ2-3; D unclear. The CDR3 runs 14 residues. The V end was cut by 9 bases, the J end by 6 bases, with 18 bases between. The germline V gene has CDR1 KGHDR and CDR2 SFDVKD. The DNA of the CDR3 is TGTGCCACCTCCCTCGCCGGGTCTCAGGATACGCAGTATTTT. Its translation: CATSLAGSQDTQYF.

V and J are TRBV5-6 and TRBJ1-2, with TRBD1 matching over 9 bases. Germline trimming cut 5 bases from V and 6 bases from J; bases unmatched to any gene: 11. The length of the CDR3 is 15 residues. Germline V gene lookup returns CDR1 SGHDT and CDR2 YYEEEE. CDR3 coding DNA: TGTGCCAGCAGTGAACAGGGGGCCACTACGGATGGCTACACCTTC. It yields the protein CASSEQGATTDGYTF.

The V gene is TRBV19, the J gene TRBJ1-2; the match to TRBD1 covers 8 bases. CDR1 LNHDA and CDR2 SQIVND come from the germline V gene (reference sequence). The CDR3 runs to 12 residues. The V segment lost 6 bases and the J segment 7 bases; nucleotides outside the gene matches: 4. The CDR3 is CASRDRVFGYTF. The CDR3 DNA sequence: TGTGCCAGTAGGGACAGGGTTTTTGGCTACACCTTC.

The V gene is TRBV19, the J gene TRBJ1-3; 7 bases fit TRBD1. Germline CDR1 and CDR2: LNHDA and SQIVND (reference sequence). Unmatched junction bases numbered 0, after V lost 4 bases and J lost 3 bases. The CDR3 has 13 residues. CDR3 sequence reads: CASSTGGGNTIYF. As DNA, the CDR3 is TGTGCCAGTAGTACAGGGGGTGGAAACACCATATATTTT.

As DNA, the CDR3 is TGTGCCAGCAGTTTTACAGGAAACTATGGCTACACCTTC. Its translation: CASSFTGNYGYTF. The V gene is TRBV12-3 or TRBV12-4, the J gene TRBJ1-2, with D perhaps TRBD1 (5 bases). V gave up 3 bases and J gave up 2 bases, with 7 bases separating them. This CDR3 has 13 amino acids.

The V and J genes are TRBV11-2 and TRBJ2-2, with TRBD2 matching over 11 bases. CDR1 and CDR2 (germline): SGHAT, FQNNGV. The V gene end was trimmed by 5 bases and the J gene end by 7 bases; junction bases not matched to a gene: 6. The CDR3 has 15 amino acids. DNA of the CDR3: TGTGCCAGCAGCGTTACTAGCGGGGGTAACGGGGAGCTGTTTTTT. It specifies CASSVTSGGNGELFF.

V and J are TRBV6-6 and TRBJ1-3; possibly TRBD1 for D (6 bases). Looked up from germline, CDR1 is MNHNY and CDR2 is SVGAGI (reference sequence). There are 14 residues in the CDR3. Trimming left V 2 bases short and J 4 bases short, with 9 bases between. The CDR3 DNA sequence: TGTGCCAGCAGTTACCTACAGGGAGGAAACACCATATATTTT. It encodes CASSYLQGGNTIYF.

The chain carries TRBV4-1 and TRBJ2-7; TRBD2 agrees at 9 bases. The CDR3 extends over 15 amino acids. Per the germline V gene, CDR1 is MGHRA and CDR2 is YSYEKL. After removal of 4 bases from V and 7 bases from J, the junction contained 11 bases not matched to a gene. In DNA, the CDR3 is TGCGCCAGCAGCCCCTTAGATGGGAGCGGGGGGGAGCAGTACTTC. Translated: CASSPLDGSGGEQYF.

The V call is TRBV4-1, the J call TRBJ2-1, with 7 bases aligning to TRBD1. With 8 bases clipped from V and 6 bases from J, the junction kept 10 bases outside the gene matches. The CDR3 runs to 14 residues. Germline V gene data show CDR1 as MGHRA and CDR2 as YSYEKL. The CDR3 coding sequence is TGCGCCAGCGGCGACAGGGTAGAAGGCAATGAGCAGTTCTTC. This codes for CASGDRVEGNEQFF.

The chain is built from TRBV7-6 and TRBJ1-2; D unresolved. The CDR3 runs to 14 residues. V was cut by 7 bases and J by 5 bases, with 17 bases left in between. Germline V CDR1 and CDR2: SGHVS, FNYEAQ. Here the CDR3 DNA reads TGTGCCAGCACCTCCTCGGCAGCCCAATATGGCTACACCTTC. It yields the protein CASTSSAAQYGYTF.

Here the CDR3 DNA reads TGTGCCAGCTCACCAGGCGACAGGGTACCCAATGAGCAGTTCTTC. Translation: CASSPGDRVPNEQFF. This chain uses TRBV18 with TRBJ2-1, with 7 bases that match TRBD1. In germline, CDR1 is KGHSH, CDR2 LQKENI. This CDR3 spans 15 amino acids. The V gene end was trimmed by 2 bases and the J gene end by 6 bases; junction bases not matched to a gene: 7. The full variable domain, in which reference TRBV18 and TRBJ2-1 provide the parts outside the CDR3, is NAGVMQNPRHLVRRRGQEARLRCSPMKGHSHVYWYRQLPEEGLKFMVYLQKENIIDESGMPKERFSAEFPKEGPSILRIQQVVRGDSAAYFCASSPGDRVPNEQFFGPGTRLTVL.

The chain has TRBV6-5 and TRBJ2-5, with TRBD1 matching over 7 bases. Per the germline V gene, CDR1 is MNHEY and CDR2 is SVGAGI. The CDR3 loop spans 13 amino acids. The trim removed 6 bases at V and 5 bases at J, leaving 6 bases unmatched. The CDR3 region has the DNA TGTGCCAGCAGAACGACAGGGATGGAGACCCAGTACTTC. Translation gives CASRTTGMETQYF.

The chain couples TRBV6-5 to TRBJ1-5, with TRBD1 identical over 7 bases. The germline gives CDR1 MNHEY, CDR2 SVGAGI. The CDR3 has 12 amino acids. Trimming at V came to 4 bases and at J to 6 bases, leaving 0 bases not matched to a gene. The CDR3 bases are TGTGCCAGCAGTTCAGGGGGTCAGCCCCAGCATTTT. Translation: CASSSGGQPQHF.

The chain uses TRBV27 and TRBJ1-1; D is unclear. Trimming took 8 bases from V and 0 from J, leaving 16 bases between them. The CDR3 totals 15 residues. CDR1 is MNHEY, CDR2 SMNVEV, per germline (reference sequence). The CDR3 reads CASGSLVELNTEAFF. CDR3 bases: TGTGCCAGCGGATCCCTAGTCGAGCTGAACACTGAAGCTTTCTTT.

This rearrangement joins TRBV11-2 to TRBJ1-2, with 11 bases aligning to TRBD1. The trim removed 4 bases at V and 0 bases at J, leaving 10 bases unmatched. CDR3 size: 18 residues. Germline V gene sequence: CDR1 SGHAT, CDR2 FQNNGV. In nucleotides, the CDR3 is TGTGCCAGCAGCTCTAACGGGTGGACAGGGGGCTCTAACTATGGCTACACCTTC. It codes for CASSSNGWTGGSNYGYTF.

The J gene is TRBJ2-7, the V gene TRBV4-2, with 7 positions matching TRBD1. Germline CDR1 and CDR2: LGHNA and YNFKEQ. The trim removed 5 bases at V and 4 bases at J, leaving 5 bases unmatched. The CDR3 covers 13 residues. The CDR3 DNA reads as TGTGCCAGCAGCACGGGACAGAATTACGAGCAGTACTTC. It specifies CASSTGQNYEQYF.

CDR3 nucleotides: TGTGCCAGTAACAGACAGGGGGCGGCCAATTCACCCCTCCACTTT. Its translation is CASNRQGAANSPLHF. This chain connects TRBV19 to TRBJ1-6, with TRBD1 matching 10 bases. The CDR3 runs 15 residues. V trimming: 7 bases; J trimming: 7 bases; junction bases outside the gene matches: 7. CDR1 and CDR2 from the germline V gene are LNHDA and SQIVND (reference sequence).

The CDR3 DNA sequence: TGCGCCAGCAGCCAAGTTCGGGGTCAGAGCTACGAGCAGTACTTC. Its protein is CASSQVRGQSYEQYF. This chain links TRBV4-1 with TRBJ2-7, with D possibly being TRBD2 (5 bases). Trimming cost V 1 base and J 3 bases, with 13 bases left between them. This CDR3 region has 15 residues. CDR1 is MGHRA and CDR2 is YSYEKL in the germline V gene.

The J gene is TRBJ1-2, the V gene TRBV6-5; TRBD1 aligns across 7 bases. From germline, CDR1 is MNHEY and CDR2 SVGAGI. The CDR3 is made up of 15 amino acids. V dropped 6 bases and J dropped 5; count of bases not matched to a gene: 12. The CDR3 region is CASRSEGALRYGYTF. CDR3 DNA sequence: TGTGCCAGCAGGAGTGAGGGGGCATTGCGGTATGGCTACACCTTC.

The CDR3 is CAISGGASFGNTIYF. The CDR3 DNA is TGTGCCATCAGTGGGGGGGCTTCTTTTGGAAACACCATATATTTT. The chain recombines TRBV10-3 with TRBJ1-3; D possibly corresponds to TRBD1 (6 bases). This CDR3 region has 15 residues. Germline assignment: CDR1 ENHRY and CDR2 SYGVKD. Trimming removed 4 bases at V and 3 bases at J, with 13 bases between.

This rearrangement joins TRBV3-1 (or the pseudogene TRBV3-2) to TRBJ2-5; 14 bases map to TRBD2. Trimming took 6 bases from V and 0 from J; bases not matched to a gene: 6. In germline, CDR1 is LGHDT, CDR2 YNNKEL (reference sequence). The CDR3 runs to 17 residues. The CDR3 is CASRRLAGGVYQETQYF. The CDR3 DNA follows: TGTGCCAGCAGACGACTAGCGGGGGGGGTGTACCAAGAGACCCAGTACTTC.

The rearrangement links TRBV7-3 to TRBJ2-3; no clear D gene. This CDR3 has 13 amino acids. Looked up from germline, CDR1 is SGHTA and CDR2 is FQGTGA. The ends were cut back, 3 bases at V and 1 base at J, with 5 bases in the middle. CDR3 protein: CASSFQGTDTQYF. The CDR3 DNA follows: TGTGCCAGCAGCTTTCAGGGCACAGATACGCAGTATTTT.

V usage is TRBV7-9 and J usage is TRBJ2-1; 7 bases match TRBD2. This CDR3 has 16 amino acids. Germline CDR1 is SEHNR and CDR2 is FQNEAQ (reference sequence). V lost 1 base and J lost 5; bases outside the gene matches: 8. CDR3 sequence: CASSLGSGGGHNEQFF. CDR3 DNA: TGTGCCAGCAGCTTAGGATCCGGCGGGGGTCACAATGAGCAGTTCTTC. The full variable domain, with the rest looked up from reference TRBV7-9 and TRBJ2-1, is DTGVSQNPRHKITKRGQNVTFRCDPISEHNRLYWYRQTLGQGPEFLTYFQNEAQLEKSRLLSDRFSAERPKGSFSTLEIQRTEQGDSAMYLCASSLGSGGGHNEQFFGPGTRLTVL.

Only a few counts were recorded for this clone. The chain has TRBV5-1 and TRBJ2-5, with a possible D match to TRBD2 (6 bases). V was cut by 4 bases and J by 7 bases, with 17 bases left in between. CDR1 SGHRS and CDR2 YFSETQ come from the germline V gene. This CDR3 has 14 amino acids. The CDR3 loop is CASSRLGLRGTQYF. In nucleotides, the CDR3 is TGCGCCAGCAGCCGCCTCGGACTACGGGGGACCCAGTACTTC.